This entry features one T cell receptor (beta chain) sequence. Its antigen remains unidentified. Time point here: persistent/refractory GD, antithyroid drugs over 5 years with positive TRAb. RNA isolated from PBMCs was used to make the TCR library. This CDR3 contains 14 residues. Germline-derived CDR1 and CDR2 are SGHTA and FQGNSA. Unmatched junction bases numbered 4, after V lost 5 bases and J lost 2 bases. The entry originates in a study of regulatory T cells in long-lasting Graves disease. Arm-PCR with iRepertoire HTBI primers amplified the CDR3 regions for these TCR beta libraries. TCRdb reanalysed the multiplex PCR reads using MiXCR and keeps one entry per CDR3 protein. Of about 430,000 distinct CDR3 sequences listed, around 20% were seen once; the top ten hold roughly an eighth. The study, taken as a whole, reports: Examination was confined to peripheral blood, excluding thyroid tissue.

The gene calls are TRBV7-2 and TRBJ2-7; 9 bases are a match to TRBD2. This TCR was recovered from a female donor with Graves disease. The specimen was peripheral blood mononuclear cells (PBMCs), collected when the disease was refractory, from a patient treated with antithyroid drugs. CDR3 bases: TGTGCCAGCAGCACTCTAGCGGGGCCCTACGAGCAGTACTTC. This encodes CASSTLAGPYEQYF.